This TCR beta chain was sequenced in a study of blood T cells in healthy people across ages. A sample-barcoded 5' primer and a J-beta primer mix were used in a second PCR of roughly 7 to 11 cycles. One entry per CDR3 protein, called by TCRdb with MiXCR from the 5' RACE reads. Among about 650,000 distinct CDR3 sequences listed, roughly 32% were seen once. The CDR3 length is 16 residues, termini included. The germline gives CDR1 SGHDN, CDR2 FVKESK. About this clonotype: The DNA is left out, because the CDR3 cannot be placed on it with certainty; the CDR3 is given as TCRdb lists it.

Sequenced sample: blood. The receptor comes from a woman of 80 years or more in good health. The chain carries TRBV14 and TRBJ2-1; the D segment call TRBD2 is taken from the table without a DNA check. This chain's CDR3 is CASSQVAGGSYNEPFF.